The clone carrying this T cell receptor (beta chain) was seen repeatedly, ten times or more. Its antigen is currently unknown. Generation of TCR cDNA used 5'RACE template switching (which added a universal primer site and UMIs). TCRdb reanalysed the 5' RACE reads using MiXCR and keeps one entry per CDR3 protein. The sample yields around 46,000 distinct CDR3 sequences, 7.4% seen once. This sample was taken from a study of T cells after yellow fever vaccination. Study-level results: After the booster, about 95% of CD4 and around nine tenths of CD8 primary-response clones were re-detected. Only a minor proportion of clonotypes was detected across both CD4 and CD8 compartments.

V lost 0 bases and J lost 9, with 21 bases in between. The CDR3 sequence is 18 residues long. Per the germline V gene, CDR1 is MNHEY and CDR2 is SVGAGI. The material was CD8+ T cells sorted from PBMCs, obtained more than 14 days after the first yellow fever vaccination. The TCR was taken from a man between 18 and 35 years old who received the YFV17D yellow fever vaccine. The chain recombines TRBV6-5 with TRBJ1-6; D remains ambiguous. CDR3: CASSYSPQKQRFGSPLHF. The DNA of the CDR3 is TGTGCCAGCAGTTACTCACCCCAGAAACAGCGTTTCGGTTCACCCCTCCACTTT.